By frequency in the sample, the clone carrying this TCR beta chain is medium-sized. The germline V gene has CDR1 SQVTM and CDR2 ANQGSEA. The V and J ends lost 4 bases and 7 bases respectively, with 5 bases between them. The CDR3 loop spans 10 amino acids. TCRdb reprocessed the 5' RACE reads with MiXCR, giving one entry per CDR3 protein. The sample contains 10,000 to 12,000 distinct CDR3 sequences, approximately 22% of which appear only once. This sample is drawn from a study of neurological immune-mediated disorders. What was sequenced was CD8+ T cells from blood. This sequence originates from a woman aged 35 to 49 with multiple sclerosis. The chain couples TRBV29-1 to TRBJ2-1; D not certain. CDR3 protein: CSVVENEQFF. The CDR3, as DNA: TGCAGCGTTGTGGAGAATGAGCAGTTCTTC.